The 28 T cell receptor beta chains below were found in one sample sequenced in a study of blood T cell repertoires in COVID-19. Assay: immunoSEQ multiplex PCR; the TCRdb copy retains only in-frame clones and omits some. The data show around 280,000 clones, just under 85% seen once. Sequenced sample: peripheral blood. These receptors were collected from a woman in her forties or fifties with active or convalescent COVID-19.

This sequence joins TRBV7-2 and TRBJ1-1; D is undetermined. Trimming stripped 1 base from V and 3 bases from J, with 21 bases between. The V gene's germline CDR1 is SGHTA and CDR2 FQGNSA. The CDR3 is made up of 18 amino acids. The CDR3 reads CASSLGGLLFTVDTEAFF. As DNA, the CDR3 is TGTGCCAGCAGCTTAGGCGGGCTCCTATTTACCGTCGACACTGAAGCTTTCTTT. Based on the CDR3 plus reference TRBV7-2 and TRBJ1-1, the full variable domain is GAGVSQSPSNKVTEKGKDVELRCDPISGHTALYWYRQSLGQGLEFLIYFQGNSAPDKSGLPSDRFSAERTGGSVSTLTIQRTQQEDSAVYLCASSLGGLLFTVDTEAFFGQGTRLTVV.

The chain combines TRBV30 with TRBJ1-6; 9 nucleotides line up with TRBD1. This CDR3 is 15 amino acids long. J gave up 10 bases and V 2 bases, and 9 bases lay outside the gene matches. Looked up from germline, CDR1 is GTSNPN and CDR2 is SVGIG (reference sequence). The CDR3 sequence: CAWSTTGGWGSPLHF. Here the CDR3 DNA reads TGTGCCTGGAGTACGACAGGGGGATGGGGATCACCCCTCCACTTT.

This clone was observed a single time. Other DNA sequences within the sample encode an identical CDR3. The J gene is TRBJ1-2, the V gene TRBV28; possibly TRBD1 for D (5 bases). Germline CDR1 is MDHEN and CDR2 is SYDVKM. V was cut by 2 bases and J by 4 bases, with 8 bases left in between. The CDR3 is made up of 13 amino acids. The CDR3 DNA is TGTGCCAGCAGTTTACAGGGTGGCTATGGCTACACCTTC. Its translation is CASSLQGGYGYTF.

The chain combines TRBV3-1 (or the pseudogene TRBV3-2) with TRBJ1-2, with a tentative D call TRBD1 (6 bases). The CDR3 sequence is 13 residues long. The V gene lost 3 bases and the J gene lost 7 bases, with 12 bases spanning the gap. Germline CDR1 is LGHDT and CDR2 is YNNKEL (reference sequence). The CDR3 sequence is CASSHLDRTGYTF. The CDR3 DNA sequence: TGTGCCAGCAGCCACTTGGACAGAACTGGCTACACCTTC.

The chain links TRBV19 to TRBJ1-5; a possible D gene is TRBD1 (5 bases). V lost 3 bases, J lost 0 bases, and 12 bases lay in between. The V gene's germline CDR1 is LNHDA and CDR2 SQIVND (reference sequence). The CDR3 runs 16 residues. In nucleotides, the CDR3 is TGTGCCAGTAGTATCGAACAGGCCCTTAGCAATCAGCCCCAGCATTTT. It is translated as CASSIEQALSNQPQHF.

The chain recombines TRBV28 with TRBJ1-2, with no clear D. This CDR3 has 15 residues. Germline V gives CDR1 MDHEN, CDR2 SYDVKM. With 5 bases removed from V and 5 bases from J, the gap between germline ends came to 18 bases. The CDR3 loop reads CASSPGRPALYGYTF. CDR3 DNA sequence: TGTGCCAGCAGTCCCGGGAGACCGGCGCTATATGGCTACACCTTC.

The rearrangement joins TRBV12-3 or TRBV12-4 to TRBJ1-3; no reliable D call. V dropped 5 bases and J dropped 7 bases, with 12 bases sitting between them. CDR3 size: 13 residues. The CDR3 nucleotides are TGTGCCAGCAGTCCCACCGTGGAGAACACCATATATTTT. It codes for CASSPTVENTIYF.

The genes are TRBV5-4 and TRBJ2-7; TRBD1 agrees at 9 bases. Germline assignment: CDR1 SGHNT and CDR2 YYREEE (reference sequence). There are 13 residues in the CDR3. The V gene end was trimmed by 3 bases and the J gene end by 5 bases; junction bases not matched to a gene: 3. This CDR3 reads CASSSTGGNEQYF. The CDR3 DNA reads TGTGCCAGCAGCTCGACAGGGGGAAACGAGCAGTACTTC.

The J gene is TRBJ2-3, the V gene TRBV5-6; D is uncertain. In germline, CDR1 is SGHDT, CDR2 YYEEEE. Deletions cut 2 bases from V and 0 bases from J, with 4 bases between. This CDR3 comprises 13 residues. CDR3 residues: CASSFRSTDTQYF. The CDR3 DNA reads TGTGCCAGCAGCTTCAGGAGCACAGATACGCAGTATTTT.

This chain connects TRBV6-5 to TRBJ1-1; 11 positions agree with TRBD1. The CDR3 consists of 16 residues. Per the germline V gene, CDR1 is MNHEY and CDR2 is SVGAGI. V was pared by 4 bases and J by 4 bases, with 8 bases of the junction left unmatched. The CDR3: CASSLRRGTGGTEAFF. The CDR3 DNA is TGTGCCAGCAGTTTAAGGAGGGGGACAGGGGGCACTGAAGCTTTCTTT.

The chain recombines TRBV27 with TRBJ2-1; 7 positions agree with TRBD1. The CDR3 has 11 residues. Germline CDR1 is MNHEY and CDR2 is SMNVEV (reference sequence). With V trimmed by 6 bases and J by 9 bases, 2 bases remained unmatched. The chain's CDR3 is CASSDRVEQFF. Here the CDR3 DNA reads TGTGCCAGCAGCGACAGGGTTGAGCAGTTCTTC.

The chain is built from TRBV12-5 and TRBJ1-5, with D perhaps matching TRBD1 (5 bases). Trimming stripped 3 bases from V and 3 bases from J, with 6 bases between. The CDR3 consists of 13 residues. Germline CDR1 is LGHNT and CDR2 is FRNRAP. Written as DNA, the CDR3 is TGTGCTAGTGGTTTAGGGGTCAATCAGCCCCAGCATTTT. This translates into CASGLGVNQPQHF.

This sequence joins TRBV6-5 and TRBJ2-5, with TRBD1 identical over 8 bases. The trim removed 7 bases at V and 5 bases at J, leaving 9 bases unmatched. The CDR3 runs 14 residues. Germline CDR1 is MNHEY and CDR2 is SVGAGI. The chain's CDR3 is CASNIQDRVETQYF. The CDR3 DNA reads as TGTGCCAGCAATATACAGGACAGGGTGGAGACCCAGTACTTC.

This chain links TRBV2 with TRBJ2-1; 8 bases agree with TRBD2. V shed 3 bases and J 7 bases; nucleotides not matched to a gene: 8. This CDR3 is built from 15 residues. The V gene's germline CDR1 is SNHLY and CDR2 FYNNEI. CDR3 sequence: CASSEMASGRNEQFF. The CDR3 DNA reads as TGTGCCAGCAGTGAGATGGCTAGCGGGCGGAATGAGCAGTTCTTC.

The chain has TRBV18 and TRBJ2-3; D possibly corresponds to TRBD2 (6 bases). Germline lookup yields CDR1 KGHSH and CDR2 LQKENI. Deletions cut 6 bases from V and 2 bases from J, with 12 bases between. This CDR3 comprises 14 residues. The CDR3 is CASSRDHVTDTQYF. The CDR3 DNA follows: TGTGCCAGCTCGCGGGACCACGTCACAGATACGCAGTATTTT.

In nucleotides, the CDR3 is TGTGCCACCAGTGACCTGGACAGGAAGATTGGTTTCTACGAGCAGTACTTC. Its translation: CATSDLDRKIGFYEQYF. The gene calls are TRBV24-1 and TRBJ2-7; 7 nucleotides line up with TRBD1. Germline values: CDR1 KGHDR, CDR2 SFDVKD. The CDR3 has 17 amino acids. J was trimmed by 3 bases and V by 4 bases; bases with no gene match: 14.

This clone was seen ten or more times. CDR3 DNA sequence: TGTGCCAGCTCACTCGGGAGCAATAGCAATCAGCCCCAGCATTTT. It specifies CASSLGSNSNQPQHF. The V and J genes are TRBV18 and TRBJ1-5, with D uncertain. The germline CDR1 and CDR2 sequences are KGHSH and LQKENI. This CDR3 has 15 amino acids. Trimming removed 4 bases from V and 0 bases from J, with 10 bases in between.

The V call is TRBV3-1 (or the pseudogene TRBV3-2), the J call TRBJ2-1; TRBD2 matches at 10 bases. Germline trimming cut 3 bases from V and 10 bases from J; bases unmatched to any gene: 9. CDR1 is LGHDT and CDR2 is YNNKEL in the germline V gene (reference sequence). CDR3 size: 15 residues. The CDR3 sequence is CASSQRLAGGVEQFF. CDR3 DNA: TGTGCCAGCAGCCAGCGACTAGCGGGTGGGGTAGAGCAGTTCTTC.

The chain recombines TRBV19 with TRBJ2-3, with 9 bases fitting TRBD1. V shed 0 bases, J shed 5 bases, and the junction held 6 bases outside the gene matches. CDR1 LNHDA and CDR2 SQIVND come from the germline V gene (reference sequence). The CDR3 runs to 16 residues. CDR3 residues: CASSIDPGQGEDTQYF. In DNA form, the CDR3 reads TGTGCCAGTAGTATAGATCCGGGACAGGGTGAAGATACGCAGTATTTT.

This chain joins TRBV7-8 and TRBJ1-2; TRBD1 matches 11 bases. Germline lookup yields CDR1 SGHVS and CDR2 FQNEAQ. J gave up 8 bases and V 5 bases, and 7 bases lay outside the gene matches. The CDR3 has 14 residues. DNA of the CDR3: TGTGCCAGCAGCCCGGGACAGGGGGTCGGCGGCTACACCTTC. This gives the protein CASSPGQGVGGYTF. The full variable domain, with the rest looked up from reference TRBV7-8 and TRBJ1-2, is GAGVSQSPRYKVAKRGQDVALRCDPISGHVSLFWYQQALGQGPEFLTYFQNEAQLDKSGLPSDRFFAERPEGSVSTLKIQRTQQEDSAVYLCASSPGQGVGGYTFGSGTRLTVV.

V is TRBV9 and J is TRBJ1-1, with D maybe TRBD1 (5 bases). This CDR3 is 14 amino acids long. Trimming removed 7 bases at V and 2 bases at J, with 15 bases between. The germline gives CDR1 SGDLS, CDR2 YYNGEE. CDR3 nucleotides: TGTGCCAGCGGCAAACAGGCGATAAACACTGAAGCTTTCTTT. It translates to CASGKQAINTEAFF.

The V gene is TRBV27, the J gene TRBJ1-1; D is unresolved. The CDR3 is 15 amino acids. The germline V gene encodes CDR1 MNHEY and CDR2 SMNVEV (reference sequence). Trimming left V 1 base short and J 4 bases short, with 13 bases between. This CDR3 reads CASSLLGGWGTEAFF. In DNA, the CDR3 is TGTGCCAGCAGTTTATTGGGAGGATGGGGCACTGAAGCTTTCTTT.

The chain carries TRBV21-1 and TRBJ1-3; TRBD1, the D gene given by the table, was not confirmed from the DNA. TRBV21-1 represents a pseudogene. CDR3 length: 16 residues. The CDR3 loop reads CASSTTTGSSGNTIYF. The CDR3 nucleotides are TGTGCCAGCAGCACGACCACAGGGAGCTCTGGAAACACCATATATTTT.

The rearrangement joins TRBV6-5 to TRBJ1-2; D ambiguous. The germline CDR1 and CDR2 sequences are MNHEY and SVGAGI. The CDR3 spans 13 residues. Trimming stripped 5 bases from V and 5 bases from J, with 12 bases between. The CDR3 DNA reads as TGTGCCAGCAGTCCCTATGGAGGATATGGCTACACCTTC. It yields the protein CASSPYGGYGYTF.

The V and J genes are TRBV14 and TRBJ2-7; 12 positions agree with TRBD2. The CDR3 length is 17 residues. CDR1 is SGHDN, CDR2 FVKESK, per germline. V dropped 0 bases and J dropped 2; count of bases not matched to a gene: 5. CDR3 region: CASSQDSRTSGTYEQYF. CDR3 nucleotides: TGTGCCAGCAGCCAAGATTCCCGGACTAGCGGGACCTACGAGCAGTACTTC.

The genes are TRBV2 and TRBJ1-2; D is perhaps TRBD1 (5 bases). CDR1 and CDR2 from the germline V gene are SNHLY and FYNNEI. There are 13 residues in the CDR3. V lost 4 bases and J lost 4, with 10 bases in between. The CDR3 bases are TGTGCCAGCAGTGGCGGGGCGGGCTATGGCTACACCTTC. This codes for CASSGGAGYGYTF.

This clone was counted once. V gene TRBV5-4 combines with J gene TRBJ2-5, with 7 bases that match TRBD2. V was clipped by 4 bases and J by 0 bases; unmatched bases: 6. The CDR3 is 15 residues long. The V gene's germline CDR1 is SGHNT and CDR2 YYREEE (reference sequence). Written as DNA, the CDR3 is TGTGCCAGCAGCCCGGGGGGAGCCGACCAAGAGACCCAGTACTTC. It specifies CASSPGGADQETQYF.

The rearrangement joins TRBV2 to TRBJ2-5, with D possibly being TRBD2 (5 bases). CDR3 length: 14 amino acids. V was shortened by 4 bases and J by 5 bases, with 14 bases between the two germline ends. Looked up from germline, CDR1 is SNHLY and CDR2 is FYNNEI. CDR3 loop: CASSVSGSGETQYF. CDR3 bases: TGTGCCAGCAGTGTGAGTGGGAGTGGGGAGACCCAGTACTTC.